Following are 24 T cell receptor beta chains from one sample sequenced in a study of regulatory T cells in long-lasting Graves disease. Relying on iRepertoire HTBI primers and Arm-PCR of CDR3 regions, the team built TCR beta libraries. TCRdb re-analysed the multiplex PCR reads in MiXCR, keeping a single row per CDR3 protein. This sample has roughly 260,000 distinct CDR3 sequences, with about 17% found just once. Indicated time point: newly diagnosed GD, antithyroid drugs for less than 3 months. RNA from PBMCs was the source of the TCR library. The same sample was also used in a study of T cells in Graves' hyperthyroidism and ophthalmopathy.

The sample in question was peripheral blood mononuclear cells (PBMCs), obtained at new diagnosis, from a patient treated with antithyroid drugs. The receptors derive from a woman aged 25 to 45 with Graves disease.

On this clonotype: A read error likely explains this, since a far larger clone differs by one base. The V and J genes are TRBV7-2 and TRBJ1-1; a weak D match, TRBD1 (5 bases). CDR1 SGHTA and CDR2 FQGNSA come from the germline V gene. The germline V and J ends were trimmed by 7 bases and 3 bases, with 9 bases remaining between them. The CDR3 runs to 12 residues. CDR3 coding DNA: TGTGCCAGCATCGTAGGGGACACTGAAGCTTTCTTT. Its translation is CASIVGDTEAFF.

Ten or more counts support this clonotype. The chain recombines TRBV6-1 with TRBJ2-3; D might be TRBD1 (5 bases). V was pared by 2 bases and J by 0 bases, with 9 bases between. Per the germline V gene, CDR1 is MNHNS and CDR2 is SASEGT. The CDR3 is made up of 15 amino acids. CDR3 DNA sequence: TGTGCCAGCAGTGAAAGGGGCCCTAGCACAGATACGCAGTATTTT. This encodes CASSERGPSTDTQYF.

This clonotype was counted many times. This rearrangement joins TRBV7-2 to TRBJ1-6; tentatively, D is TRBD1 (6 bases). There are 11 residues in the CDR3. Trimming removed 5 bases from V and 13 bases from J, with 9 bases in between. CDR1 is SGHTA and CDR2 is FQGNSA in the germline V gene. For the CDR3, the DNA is TGTGCCAGCAGCCTTCAGGGGCCCCTCCACTTT. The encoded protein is CASSLQGPLHF.

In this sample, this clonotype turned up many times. As DNA, the CDR3 is TGCGCCAGCAGCTTGGCCGGAGGGGGTGGGAACACTGAAGCTTTCTTT. This translates into CASSLAGGGGNTEAFF. V usage is TRBV5-1 and J usage is TRBJ1-1, with D possibly being TRBD1 (6 bases). This CDR3 contains 16 residues. The V gene lost 0 bases and the J gene lost 1 base, with 13 bases spanning the gap. Germline V lookup: CDR1 SGHRS, CDR2 YFSETQ.

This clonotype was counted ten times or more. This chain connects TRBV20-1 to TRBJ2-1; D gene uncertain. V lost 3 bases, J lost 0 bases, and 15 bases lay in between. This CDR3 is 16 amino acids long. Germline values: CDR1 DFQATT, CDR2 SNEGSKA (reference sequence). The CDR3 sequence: CSASWRPANSYNEQFF. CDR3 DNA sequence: TGCAGTGCTAGTTGGCGCCCGGCGAACTCCTACAATGAGCAGTTCTTC.

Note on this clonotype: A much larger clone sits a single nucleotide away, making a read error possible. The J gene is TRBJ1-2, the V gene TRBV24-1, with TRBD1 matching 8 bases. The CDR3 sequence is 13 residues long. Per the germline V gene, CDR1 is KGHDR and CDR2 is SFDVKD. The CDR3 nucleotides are TGTGTCACCAGTGACTACAGGGGGTATGGCTACACCTTC. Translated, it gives CVTSDYRGYGYTF.

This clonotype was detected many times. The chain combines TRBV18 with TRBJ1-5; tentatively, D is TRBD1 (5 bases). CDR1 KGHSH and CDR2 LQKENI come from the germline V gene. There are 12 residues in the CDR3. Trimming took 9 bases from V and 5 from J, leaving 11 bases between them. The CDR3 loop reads CASQTEDQPQHF. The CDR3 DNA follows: TGTGCCAGTCAGACAGAGGATCAGCCCCAGCATTTT.

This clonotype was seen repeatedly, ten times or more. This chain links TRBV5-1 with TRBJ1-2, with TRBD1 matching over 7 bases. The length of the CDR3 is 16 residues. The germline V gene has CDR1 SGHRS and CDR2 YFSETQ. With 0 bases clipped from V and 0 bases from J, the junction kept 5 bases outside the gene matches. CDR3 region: CASSLGGQQSNYGYTF. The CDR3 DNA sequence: TGCGCCAGCAGCTTGGGGGGACAGCAATCTAACTATGGCTACACCTTC.

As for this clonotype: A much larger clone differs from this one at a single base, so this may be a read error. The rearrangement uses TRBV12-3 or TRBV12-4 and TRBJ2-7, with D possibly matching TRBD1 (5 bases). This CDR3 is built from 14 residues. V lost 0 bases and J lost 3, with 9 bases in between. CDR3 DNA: TGTGCCAGCAGTTTAGCGGGGCCCAACTACGAGCAGTACTTC. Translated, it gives CASSLAGPNYEQYF.

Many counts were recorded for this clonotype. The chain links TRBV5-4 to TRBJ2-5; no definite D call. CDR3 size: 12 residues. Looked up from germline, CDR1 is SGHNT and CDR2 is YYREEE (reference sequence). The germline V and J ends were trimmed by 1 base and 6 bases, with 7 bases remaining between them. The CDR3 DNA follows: TGTGCCAGCAGCTTGCTTGATCAGACCCAGTACTTC. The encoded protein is CASSLLDQTQYF.

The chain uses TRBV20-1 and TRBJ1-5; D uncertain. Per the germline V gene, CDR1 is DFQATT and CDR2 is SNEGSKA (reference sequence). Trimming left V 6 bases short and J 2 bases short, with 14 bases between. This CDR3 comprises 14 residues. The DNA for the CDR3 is TGCAGTGCCCTATCCGGCGGGGGCAATCAGCCCCAGCATTTT. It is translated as CSALSGGGNQPQHF.

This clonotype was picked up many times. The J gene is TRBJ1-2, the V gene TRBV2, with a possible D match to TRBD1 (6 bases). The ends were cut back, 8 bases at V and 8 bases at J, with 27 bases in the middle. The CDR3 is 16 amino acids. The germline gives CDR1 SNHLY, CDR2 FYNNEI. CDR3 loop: CASATDPRGSGDGYTF. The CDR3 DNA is TGTGCCAGCGCCACAGATCCCAGGGGATCGGGGGACGGCTACACCTTC.

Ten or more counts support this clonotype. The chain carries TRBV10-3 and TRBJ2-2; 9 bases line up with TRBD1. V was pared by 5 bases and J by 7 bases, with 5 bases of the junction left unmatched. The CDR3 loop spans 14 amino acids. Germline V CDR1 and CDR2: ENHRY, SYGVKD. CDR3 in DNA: TGTGCCATCAGTCCGGGACAGGGAGGCGGGGAGCTGTTTTTT. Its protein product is CAISPGQGGGELFF.

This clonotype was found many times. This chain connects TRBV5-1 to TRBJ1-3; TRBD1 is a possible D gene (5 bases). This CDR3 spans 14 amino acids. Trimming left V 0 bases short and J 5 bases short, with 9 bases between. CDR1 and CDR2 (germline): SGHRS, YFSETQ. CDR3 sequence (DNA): TGCGCCAGCAGCTTGGGGGACGCCAGAAACACCATATATTTT. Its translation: CASSLGDARNTIYF.

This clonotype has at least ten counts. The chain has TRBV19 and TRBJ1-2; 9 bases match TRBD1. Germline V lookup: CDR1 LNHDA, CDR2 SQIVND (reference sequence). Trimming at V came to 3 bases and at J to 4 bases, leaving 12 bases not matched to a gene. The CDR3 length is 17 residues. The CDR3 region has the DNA TGTGCCAGTAGTATGTTTGGGACAGGGATTCAAGGCTATGGCTACACCTTC. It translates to CASSMFGTGIQGYGYTF.

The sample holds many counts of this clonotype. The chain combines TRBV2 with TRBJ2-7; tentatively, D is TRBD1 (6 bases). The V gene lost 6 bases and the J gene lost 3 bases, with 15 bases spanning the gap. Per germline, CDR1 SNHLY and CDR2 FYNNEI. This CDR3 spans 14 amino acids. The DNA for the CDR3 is TGTGCCAGCAGGAACAGGGAGTACGACTACGAGCAGTACTTC. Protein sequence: CASRNREYDYEQYF.

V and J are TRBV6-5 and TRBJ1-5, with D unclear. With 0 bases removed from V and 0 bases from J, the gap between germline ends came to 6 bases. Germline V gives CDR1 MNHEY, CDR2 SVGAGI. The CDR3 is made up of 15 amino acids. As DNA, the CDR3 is TGTGCCAGCAGTTACTCAGGGTATAGCAATCAGCCCCAGCATTTT. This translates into CASSYSGYSNQPQHF.

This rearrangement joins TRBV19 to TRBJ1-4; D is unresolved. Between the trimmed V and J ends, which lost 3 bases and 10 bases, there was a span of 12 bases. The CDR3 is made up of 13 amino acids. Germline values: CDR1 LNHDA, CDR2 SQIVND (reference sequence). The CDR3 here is CASSIPHDGKLFF. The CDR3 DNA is TGTGCCAGTAGTATCCCCCATGATGGAAAACTGTTTTTT. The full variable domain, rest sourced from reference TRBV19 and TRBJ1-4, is DGGITQSPKYLFRKEGQNVTLSCEQNLNHDAMYWYRQDPGQGLRLIYYSQIVNDFQKGDIAEGYSVSREKKESFPLTVTSAQKNPTAFYLCASSIPHDGKLFFGSGTQLSVL.

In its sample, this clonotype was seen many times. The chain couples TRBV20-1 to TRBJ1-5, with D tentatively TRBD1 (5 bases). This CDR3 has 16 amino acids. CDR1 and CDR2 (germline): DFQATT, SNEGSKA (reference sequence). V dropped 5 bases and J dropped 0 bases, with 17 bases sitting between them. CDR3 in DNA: TGCAGTGCTTACGGGTCCGGACAAACTAGCAATCAGCCCCAGCATTTT. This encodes CSAYGSGQTSNQPQHF.

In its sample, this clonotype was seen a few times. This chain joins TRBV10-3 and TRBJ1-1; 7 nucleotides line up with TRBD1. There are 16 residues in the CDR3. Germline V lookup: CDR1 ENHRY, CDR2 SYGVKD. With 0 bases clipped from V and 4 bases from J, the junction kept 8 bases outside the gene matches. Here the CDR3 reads CAISESNRGILTEAFF. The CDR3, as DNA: TGTGCCATCAGTGAGTCAAACAGGGGAATTCTCACTGAAGCTTTCTTT.

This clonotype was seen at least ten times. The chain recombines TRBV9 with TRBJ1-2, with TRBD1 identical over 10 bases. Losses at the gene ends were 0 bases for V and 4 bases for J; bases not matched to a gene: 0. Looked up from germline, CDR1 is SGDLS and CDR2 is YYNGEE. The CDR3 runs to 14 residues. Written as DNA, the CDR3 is TGTGCCAGCAGCGTAGGGACAGGGGGCTATGGCTACACCTTC. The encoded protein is CASSVGTGGYGYTF.

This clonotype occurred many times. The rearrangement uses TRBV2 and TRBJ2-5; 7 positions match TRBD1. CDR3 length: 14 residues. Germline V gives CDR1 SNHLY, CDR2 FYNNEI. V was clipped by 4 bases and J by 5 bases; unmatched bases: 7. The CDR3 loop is CASSVGGAGETQYF. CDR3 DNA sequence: TGTGCCAGCAGTGTAGGGGGCGCCGGGGAGACCCAGTACTTC.

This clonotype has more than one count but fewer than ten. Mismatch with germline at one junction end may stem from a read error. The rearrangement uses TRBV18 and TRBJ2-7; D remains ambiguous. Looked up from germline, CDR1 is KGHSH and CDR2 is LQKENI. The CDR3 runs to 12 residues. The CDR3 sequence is CASSPQGYERYF. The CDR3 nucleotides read TGTGCCAGCTCACCACAGGGCTACGAGCGGTACTTC.

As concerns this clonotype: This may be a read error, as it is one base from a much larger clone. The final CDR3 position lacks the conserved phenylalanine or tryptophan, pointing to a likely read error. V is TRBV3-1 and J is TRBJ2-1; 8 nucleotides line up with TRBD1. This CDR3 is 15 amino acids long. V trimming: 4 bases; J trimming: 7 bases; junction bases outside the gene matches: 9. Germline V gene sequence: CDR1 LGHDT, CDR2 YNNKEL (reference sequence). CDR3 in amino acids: CASSPEDRVWNEQFL. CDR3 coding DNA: TGTGCCAGCAGCCCGGAGGACAGGGTATGGAATGAGCAGTTCTTG.